Listed below are T cell receptor beta chains from one sample, sequenced in a study of regulatory T cells in long-lasting Graves disease. TCRdb reanalysed the multiplex PCR reads using MiXCR and keeps one entry per CDR3 protein. The profile shows 550,000 to 650,000 distinct CDR3 sequences, 15% to 20% of them singletons. These sequences were also reported in another study, on T cells in Graves' hyperthyroidism and ophthalmopathy.

The material was peripheral blood mononuclear cells (PBMCs), obtained at new diagnosis, from a patient treated with antithyroid drugs. These receptors came from a man younger than 30 with Graves disease. Each CDR3 is given with its conserved first and last residue. D genes are given only for firm matches. Clone size is not always given. Where it is, it says once, few, many or a class for expanded clones.

abundance: many; d_gene: .; j_gene: TRBJ1-1; v_gene: TRBV12-3/TRBV12-4; CDR3aa: CASSSRSDESSLSTEAFF; CDR3nt: TGTGCCAGCAGCTCGAGGTCGGACGAAAGCTCCCTCAGCACTGAAGCTTTCTTT
abundance: many; d_gene: TRBD1; j_gene: TRBJ2-5; v_gene: TRBV12-3/TRBV12-4; CDR3aa: CASSQAGTAQETQYF; CDR3nt: TGTGCCAGCAGTCAGGCCGGGACAGCACAAGAGACCCAGTACTTC
abundance: .; d_gene: .; j_gene: TRBJ2-5; v_gene: TRBV7-3; CDR3aa: CASSPGPGDGETQYF; CDR3nt: TGTGCCAGCAGCCCAGGACCAGGGGACGGAGAGACCCAGTACTTC
abundance: few; d_gene: TRBD1; j_gene: TRBJ2-7; v_gene: TRBV13; CDR3aa: CASSHEGTGSSYEQYF; CDR3nt: TGTGCCAGCAGCCACGAGGGGACAGGGAGCTCCTACGAGCAGTACTTC
abundance: few; d_gene: .; j_gene: TRBJ1-1; v_gene: TRBV7-9; CDR3aa: CASSLTPEAFF; CDR3nt: TGTGCCAGCAGCCTCACACCCGAAGCTTTCTTT
abundance: few; d_gene: .; j_gene: TRBJ1-1; v_gene: TRBV6-2/TRBV6-3; CDR3aa: CASGGTGQTEAFF; CDR3nt: TGTGCCAGCGGGGGAACAGGGCAAACTGAAGCTTTCTTT
abundance: .; d_gene: TRBD1; j_gene: TRBJ1-1; v_gene: TRBV19; CDR3aa: CASSPSTGFVAFF; CDR3nt: TGTGCCAGTAGTCCTTCGACAGGGTTCGTTGCTTTCTTT
abundance: .; d_gene: .; j_gene: TRBJ1-2; v_gene: TRBV28; CDR3aa: CASSPPQEINYGYTF; CDR3nt: TGTGCCAGCAGCCCTCCTCAGGAAATTAACTATGGCTACACCTTC
abundance: many; d_gene: .; j_gene: TRBJ2-2; v_gene: TRBV7-2; CDR3aa: CASSLVWNTGELFF; CDR3nt: TGTGCCAGCAGCTTAGTCTGGAACACCGGGGAGCTGTTTTTT
abundance: .; d_gene: .; j_gene: TRBJ2-1; v_gene: TRBV13; CDR3aa: CASSFSTGEYNEQFF; CDR3nt: TGTGCCAGCAGCTTTTCTACAGGAGAGTACAATGAGCAGTTCTTC